Below are 20 T cell receptor beta chains sequenced from a single sample in a study of blood T cell repertoires in COVID-19. Sequencing was performed with immunoSEQ multiplex PCR; in TCRdb, only in-frame clones are kept and a portion is missing. This sample has 310,000 or so clones, with more than 70% found just once. The specimen was peripheral blood. The receptors derive from a young man who had recovered from COVID-19.

The gene calls are TRBV3-1 (or the pseudogene TRBV3-2) and TRBJ2-1, with a tentative D call TRBD1 (5 bases). Germline V gives CDR1 LGHDT, CDR2 YNNKEL (reference sequence). The CDR3 spans 14 residues. V shed 1 base and J shed 9 bases, with 13 bases lying between them. The CDR3 DNA follows: TGTGCCAGCAGCCAAGTATCAGGGCCTGGTGAGCAGTTCTTC. Amino acids: CASSQVSGPGEQFF.

This rearrangement joins TRBV18 to TRBJ1-4, with D hard to call. The CDR3 covers 16 residues. CDR1 is KGHSH, CDR2 LQKENI, per germline. V lost 0 bases, J lost 8 bases, and 16 bases lay in between. CDR3 residues: CASSPPNSAGGEKLFF. The CDR3 DNA reads as TGTGCCAGCTCACCACCGAATTCGGCAGGTGGGGAAAAACTGTTTTTT.

V is TRBV11-2 and J is TRBJ2-2; 7 nucleotides align to TRBD1. CDR1 and CDR2 from the germline V gene are SGHAT and FQNNGV. V lost 4 bases to trimming and J lost 5 bases; unmatched junction nucleotides: 7. The CDR3 runs to 15 residues. The CDR3 DNA reads TGTGCCAGCAGCTCTCGGGACAGAGAAACCGGGGAGCTGTTTTTT. It is translated as CASSSRDRETGELFF.

The genes are TRBV19 and TRBJ2-5; 8 bases map to TRBD1. This CDR3 comprises 14 residues. J gave up 9 bases and V 3 bases, and 9 bases lay outside the gene matches. Germline V CDR1 and CDR2: LNHDA, SQIVND (reference sequence). CDR3 residues: CASSMDRVNGAQYF. DNA for the CDR3: TGTGCCAGTAGTATGGACAGGGTGAATGGGGCCCAGTACTTC.

This chain links TRBV5-1 with TRBJ1-1; 8 bases are shared with TRBD1. Germline-derived CDR1 and CDR2 are SGHRS and YFSETQ. There are 13 residues in the CDR3. V lost 4 bases, J lost 4 bases, and 3 bases stayed unmatched. The CDR3 is CASSPGQGTEAFF. CDR3 bases: TGCGCCAGCAGCCCCGGACAGGGCACTGAAGCTTTCTTT.

This clone showed up just once. The DNA of the CDR3 is TGTGCCAGTAGTTCAAGGGACAGGAGCACAGATACGCAGTATTTT. Translated, it gives CASSSRDRSTDTQYF. This rearrangement joins TRBV19 to TRBJ2-3; 8 nucleotides match TRBD1. In germline, CDR1 is LNHDA, CDR2 SQIVND (reference sequence). V lost 5 bases and J lost 0; bases outside the gene matches: 4. CDR3 size: 15 residues. The full variable domain, rest sourced from reference TRBV19 and TRBJ2-3, is DGGITQSPKYLFRKEGQNVTLSCEQNLNHDAMYWYRQDPGQGLRLIYYSQIVNDFQKGDIAEGYSVSREKKESFPLTVTSAQKNPTAFYLCASSSRDRSTDTQYFGPGTRLTVL.

This chain connects TRBV11-3 to TRBJ2-2; tentative D call: TRBD1 (6 bases). CDR1 and CDR2 from the germline V gene are SGHNT and YENEEA. The V and J ends lost 4 bases and 7 bases respectively, with 13 bases between them. The CDR3 covers 14 residues. CDR3 sequence reads: CASSSDRTFGELFF. The DNA of the CDR3 is TGTGCCAGCAGCTCTGACAGGACATTCGGGGAGCTGTTTTTT.

This clone was observed a few times. This chain uses TRBV6-5 with TRBJ1-2; 7 bases line up with TRBD1. The germline CDR1 and CDR2 sequences are MNHEY and SVGAGI. This CDR3 region has 11 residues. Unmatched junction bases numbered 5, after V lost 8 bases and J lost 8 bases. CDR3 sequence: CASEGAQGYTF. The DNA for the CDR3 is TGTGCCAGCGAGGGGGCGCAGGGCTACACCTTC.

This rearrangement joins TRBV4-1 to TRBJ1-1; D not resolved. The ends were cut back, 4 bases at V and 1 base at J, with 10 bases in the middle. The CDR3 runs 14 residues. The germline V gene encodes CDR1 MGHRA and CDR2 YSYEKL. This chain's CDR3 is CASSRTTSNTEAFF. The CDR3 bases are TGCGCCAGCAGCCGAACGACATCGAACACTGAAGCTTTCTTT.

This rearrangement joins TRBV18 to TRBJ1-1; 9 bases line up with TRBD1. J lost 1 base, V lost 3 bases, and 6 bases had no gene match. Germline CDR1 KGHSH, CDR2 LQKENI. The CDR3 is 16 amino acids. This chain's CDR3 is CASSPIGQGTNTEAFF. The CDR3 DNA is TGTGCCAGCTCACCTATAGGACAGGGGACGAACACTGAAGCTTTCTTT.

This clone was picked up one time. This rearrangement joins TRBV2 to TRBJ1-5, with TRBD1 identical over 10 bases. V lost 6 bases to trimming and J lost 4 bases; unmatched junction nucleotides: 9. Per the germline V gene, CDR1 is SNHLY and CDR2 is FYNNEI. The CDR3 sequence is 16 residues long. DNA of the CDR3: TGTGCCAGCAGGACTCAGACAGGGGGCAAAAATCAGCCCCAGCATTTT. Translated, it gives CASRTQTGGKNQPQHF.

The rearrangement joins TRBV29-1 to TRBJ2-7; the D gene is possibly TRBD2 (6 bases). This CDR3 has 14 residues. Germline CDR1 reads SQVTM; CDR2 reads ANQGSEA. Deletions cut 4 bases from V and 1 base from J, with 14 bases between. Here the CDR3 DNA reads TGCAGCGTTGCCCTAGCGCCGACTTCCTACGAGCAGTACTTC. Protein product: CSVALAPTSYEQYF.

The chain has TRBV2 and TRBJ1-1; 7 nucleotides line up with TRBD1. Germline CDR1 is SNHLY and CDR2 is FYNNEI. V was pared by 8 bases and J by 0 bases, with 3 bases of the junction left unmatched. The CDR3 consists of 13 residues. CDR3 amino acids: CASETGLNTEAFF. The CDR3, as DNA: TGTGCCAGCGAGACAGGGTTGAACACTGAAGCTTTCTTT.

This clone was seen a single time. The chain couples TRBV4-2 to TRBJ2-7; D gene uncertain. The V end lost 1 base, the J end lost 4 bases, and 5 bases lay between the germline ends. The CDR3 loop spans 12 amino acids. Per the germline V gene, CDR1 is LGHNA and CDR2 is YNFKEQ. In DNA, the CDR3 is TGTGCCAGCAGCCAAGGGCTTTACGAGCAGTACTTC. Protein sequence: CASSQGLYEQYF.

The V call is TRBV6-4, the J call TRBJ1-2, with 7 bases lining up with TRBD1. V lost 0 bases and J lost 6; bases outside the gene matches: 7. The CDR3 totals 15 residues. Germline V gene lookup returns CDR1 MRHNA and CDR2 SNTAGT. CDR3 coding DNA: TGTGCCAGCAGTGACTCGACAGGGAGTTTGGATGGCTACACCTTC. Its protein is CASSDSTGSLDGYTF.

This chain uses TRBV27 with TRBJ1-1, with D possibly being TRBD1 (6 bases). The CDR3 spans 13 residues. With 2 bases removed from V and 4 bases from J, the gap between germline ends came to 8 bases. CDR1 is MNHEY and CDR2 is SMNVEV in the germline V gene (reference sequence). As DNA, the CDR3 is TGTGCCAGCAGTTTAGTACAGGGCACTGAAGCTTTCTTT. This translates into CASSLVQGTEAFF.

In the case of this clone: Other nucleotide sequences from this sample produce the same CDR3. The J gene is TRBJ2-2, the V gene TRBV9; tentatively, D is TRBD1 (6 bases). The CDR3 is made up of 15 amino acids. The germline V gene encodes CDR1 SGDLS and CDR2 YYNGEE. With 0 bases removed from V and 1 base from J, the gap between germline ends came to 7 bases. The DNA of the CDR3 is TGTGCCAGCAGCGTAGGAGGGGGGAACACCGGGGAGCTGTTTTTT. Translation gives CASSVGGGNTGELFF.

The rearrangement joins TRBV29-1 to TRBJ2-1; TRBD2 matches 8 bases. CDR3 length: 14 amino acids. The germline V gene has CDR1 SQVTM and CDR2 ANQGSEA. V dropped 8 bases and J dropped 2; count of bases not matched to a gene: 8. In nucleotides, the CDR3 is TGCAGCTCCCCCGGGAGGGCAGCCTACAATGAGCAGTTCTTC. It codes for CSSPGRAAYNEQFF.

V usage is TRBV10-3 and J usage is TRBJ2-2; D perhaps matches TRBD1 (6 bases). The CDR3 contains 15 residues. The germline gives CDR1 ENHRY, CDR2 SYGVKD. The V and J ends lost 3 bases and 1 base respectively, with 9 bases between them. CDR3 protein: CAISDMGQNTGELFF. The DNA for the CDR3 is TGTGCCATCAGTGATATGGGACAGAACACCGGGGAGCTGTTTTTT.

The J gene is TRBJ1-3, the V gene TRBV7-2, with TRBD1 identical over 9 bases. The junction had 7 bases not matched to a gene; V was cut back by 4 bases and J by 0 bases. The CDR3 spans 17 residues. The germline V gene has CDR1 SGHTA and CDR2 FQGNSA. The CDR3 DNA is TGTGCCAGCAGCTGGAGACCGGGACAGGGCTCTGGAAACACCATATATTTT. This translates into CASSWRPGQGSGNTIYF.